This T cell receptor beta chain was found in a study of blood T cell repertoires in COVID-19. Study-wide background: PBMCs, B-cell-depleted T cells, or T cells provided the cDNA or gDNA that made up the material.

Enrolled during active infection, Seattle patients were then followed longitudinally. V lost 2 bases and J lost 6; bases outside the gene matches: 7. Looked up from germline, CDR1 is SGHRS and CDR2 is YFSETQ. CDR3 size: 16 residues. Original analysis: The authors estimated nucleated cell counts from reference gene primer amplification. Libraries were prepared by immunoSEQ multiplex PCR; TCRdb keeps only in-frame clonotypes and omits some of them. Clonal size and the V and J genes are those of that table, whereas D and trimming came from the DNA. Here the sample spans 250,000 to 300,000 clones, approximately 90% being singletons.

The gene calls are TRBV5-1 and TRBJ2-2; 10 nucleotides match TRBD2. Source material: peripheral blood. The sequence came from a woman aged 45-65 years with COVID-19, enrolled during active disease. CDR3 nucleotide sequence: TGCGCCAGCAGCTTCACTAGCGGGACCAGGTCCGGGGAGCTGTTTTTT. Translating it yields CASSFTSGTRSGELFF.